Listed below are T cell receptor beta chains from one sample, sequenced in a study of metastatic and nonmetastatic thyroid tumors. TCRdb reanalyzed the PCR reads via MiXCR. The sample holds around 45,000 clones, 15% to 20% seen once. The sequenced sample consisted of blood. These receptors were taken from a female donor with papillary thyroid cancer or a benign thyroid nodule (not recorded which). Some clones in this sample may be carry-over from other donors' samples. CDR3s include the opening cysteine and the closing phenylalanine or tryptophan.

>TRBV28|TRBJ2-7
CASSFPGSTLYEQYF
>TRBV13|TRBJ2-7
CASSAGTNYEQYF
>TRBV10-3|TRBJ2-1
CAISGAVAGGMSSYNEQFF
>TRBV6-1|TRBJ2-7
CASIAGTPRAEQYF
>TRBV5-6|.
CVSSSGWSGDTQHF
>TRBV14|TRBJ1-1
CASSQVARANTEAFF
>TRBV4-1|TRBJ1-1
CASRPGPGWAEAFF
>TRBV12-3/TRBV12-4|TRBJ1-2
CASSPRGGYGYTF
>TRBV20-1|TRBJ2-7
CSARVNYEQYF
>TRBV5-6|TRBJ2-1
CASSTSSGFYNEQFF
>TRBV3-1|TRBJ2-7
CASSQRGASEQYF
>TRBV28|TRBJ2-1
CAISLSSGARTCEQFF
>TRBV12-3/TRBV12-4|TRBJ1-2
CASSGQPNYGYTF
>TRBV6-1|TRBJ2-7
CASSASGYEQYF
>TRBV2|TRBJ2-5
CASRFIEQETQYF
>TRBV11-3|TRBJ1-5
CASSPDRGVGNQPQHF
>TRBV9|TRBJ2-2
CASSVGTGVGTGELFF
>TRBV6-1|TRBJ1-3
CASSETGKFGNTIYF
>TRBV20-1|TRBJ2-7
CSASEVAGGPYEQYF
>TRBV11-3|TRBJ2-5
CASSFGGAETQYF
>TRBV20-1|TRBJ2-7
CSARWTRNTYEQYF
>TRBV28|TRBJ1-5
CASSEGIDQPQHF
>TRBV9|TRBJ2-3
CASSVEGPGADTQYF
>TRBV30|TRBJ2-7
CAWQGAVRGEQYF
>TRBV29-1|TRBJ2-6
CSVLPDSSGANVLTF
>TRBV6-1|TRBJ1-1
CASSVTWRGTEAFF
>TRBV28|TRBJ2-7
CASSFAFEQYF
>TRBV6-5|TRBJ1-1
CASSYQGGRTEAFF
>TRBV12-3/TRBV12-4|TRBJ2-3
CASSRQATRVDTQYF
>TRBV24-1|TRBJ2-5
CATAGTLGETQYF
>TRBV11-2|TRBJ2-5
CASSLGETQYF
>TRBV11-2|TRBJ2-1
CASSYGPEQFF
>TRBV2|TRBJ1-1
CASSAGRPRTEAFF
>TRBV7-9|TRBJ1-2
CASSPGGSGGYGYTF
>TRBV3-1|TRBJ2-2
CASSQVGGLGANTGELFF
>TRBV6-9|TRBJ2-7
CAKGTASYEQYF
>TRBV30|TRBJ1-5
CAWSDKRFNQPQHF
>TRBV30|TRBJ1-6
CACPRGTVINSPLHF
>TRBV6-1|TRBJ1-6
CASTPAETGNWSPLHF
>TRBV14|TRBJ1-1
CASSLPGTGLPEAFF
>TRBV15|TRBJ2-1
CATQEGGPTFDNEQFF
>TRBV30|TRBJ2-2
CAWSFGGGNTGELFF
>TRBV11-2|TRBJ1-1
CASSLRDRNTEAFF
>TRBV30|TRBJ2-3
CAWSIPGGLQYF
>TRBV12-3/TRBV12-4|TRBJ2-1
CASTNDFDNEQFF
>TRBV2|TRBJ1-5
CASSDGTGSNQPQHF
>TRBV6-2/TRBV6-3|TRBJ2-5
CASSRQETQYF
>TRBV5-1|TRBJ1-2
CASSASRGGNRGYTF
>TRBV6-1|TRBJ2-7
CASSLGVPAASSYEQYF
>TRBV2|TRBJ1-2
CASSISKKGYGYTF
>TRBV7-7|TRBJ2-3
CASSLAGTTDTQYF
>TRBV7-6|TRBJ2-7
CASSPRDGGAYEQYF
>TRBV5-5|TRBJ1-1
CASSFLTGANTEAFF
>TRBV7-6|.
CASSLGGVGNNEQFF
>TRBV28|TRBJ1-1
CASSLSFRGPSGEAFF
>TRBV15|TRBJ1-5
CATSRDKGGVIQPQHF
>TRBV6-2/TRBV6-3|TRBJ2-7
CASRGERDISSYEQYF
>TRBV5-1|TRBJ2-3
CASSSDRADTQYF
>TRBV7-9|TRBJ2-2
CASRGGLGYTGELFF
>TRBV12-3/TRBV12-4|TRBJ1-2
CASSNPDSTYGYTF